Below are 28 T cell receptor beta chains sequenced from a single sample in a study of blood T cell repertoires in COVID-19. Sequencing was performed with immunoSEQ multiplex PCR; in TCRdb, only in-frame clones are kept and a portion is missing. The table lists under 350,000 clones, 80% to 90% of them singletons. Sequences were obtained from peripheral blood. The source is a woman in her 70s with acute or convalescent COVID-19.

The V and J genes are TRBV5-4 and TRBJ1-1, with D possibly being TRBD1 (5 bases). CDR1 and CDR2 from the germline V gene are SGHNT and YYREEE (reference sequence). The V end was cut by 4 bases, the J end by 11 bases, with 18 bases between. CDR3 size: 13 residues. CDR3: CASSLRDLGGAFF. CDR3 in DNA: TGTGCCAGCAGCCTCCGGGACCTCGGAGGGGCTTTCTTT.

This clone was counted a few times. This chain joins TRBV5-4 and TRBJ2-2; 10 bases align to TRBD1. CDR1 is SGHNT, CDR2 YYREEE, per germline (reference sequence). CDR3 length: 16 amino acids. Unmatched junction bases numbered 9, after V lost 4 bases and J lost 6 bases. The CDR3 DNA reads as TGTGCCAGCAGCCTTCCGGGACAGGGGAGGGCCGGGGAGCTGTTTTTT. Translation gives CASSLPGQGRAGELFF. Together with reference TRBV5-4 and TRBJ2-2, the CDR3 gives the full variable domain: ETGVTQSPTHLIKTRGQQVTLRCSSQSGHNTVSWYQQALGQGPQFIFQYYREEENGRGNFPPRFSGLQFPNYSSELNVNALELDDSALYLCASSLPGQGRAGELFFGEGSRLTVL.

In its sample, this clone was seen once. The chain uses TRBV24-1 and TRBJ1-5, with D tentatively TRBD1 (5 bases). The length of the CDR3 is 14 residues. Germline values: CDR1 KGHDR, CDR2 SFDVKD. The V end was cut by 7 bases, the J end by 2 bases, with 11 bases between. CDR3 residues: CATSTGGGNQPQHF. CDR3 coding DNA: TGTGCCACCAGCACTGGGGGGGGCAATCAGCCCCAGCATTTT.

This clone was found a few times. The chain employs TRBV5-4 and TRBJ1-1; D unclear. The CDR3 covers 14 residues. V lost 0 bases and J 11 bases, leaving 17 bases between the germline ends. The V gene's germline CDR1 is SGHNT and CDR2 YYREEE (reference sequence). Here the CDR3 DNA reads TGTGCCAGCAGCTTGGAGCGGACCGCTAAAAAGGCTTTCTTT. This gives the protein CASSLERTAKKAFF.

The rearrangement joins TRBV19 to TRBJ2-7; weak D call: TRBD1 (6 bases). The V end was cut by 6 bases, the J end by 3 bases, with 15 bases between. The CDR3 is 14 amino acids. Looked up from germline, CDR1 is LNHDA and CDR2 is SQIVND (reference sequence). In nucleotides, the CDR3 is TGTGCCAGTAGCACAGGGACATTCGACTACGAGCAGTACTTC. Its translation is CASSTGTFDYEQYF. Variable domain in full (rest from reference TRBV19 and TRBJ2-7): DGGITQSPKYLFRKEGQNVTLSCEQNLNHDAMYWYRQDPGQGLRLIYYSQIVNDFQKGDIAEGYSVSREKKESFPLTVTSAQKNPTAFYLCASSTGTFDYEQYFGPGTRLTVT.

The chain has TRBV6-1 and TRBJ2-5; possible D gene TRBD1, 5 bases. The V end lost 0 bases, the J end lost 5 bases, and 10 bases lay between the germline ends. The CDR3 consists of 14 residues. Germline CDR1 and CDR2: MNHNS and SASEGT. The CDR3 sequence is CASSEADTGETQYF. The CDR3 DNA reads TGTGCCAGCAGTGAAGCGGACACCGGGGAGACCCAGTACTTC.

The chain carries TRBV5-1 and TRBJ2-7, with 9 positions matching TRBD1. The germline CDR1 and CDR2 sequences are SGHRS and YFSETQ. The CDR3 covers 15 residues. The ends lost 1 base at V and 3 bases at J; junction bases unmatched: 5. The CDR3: CASSLLGTGIYEQYF. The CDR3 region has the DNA TGCGCCAGCAGCTTGCTTGGGACAGGGATCTACGAGCAGTACTTC.

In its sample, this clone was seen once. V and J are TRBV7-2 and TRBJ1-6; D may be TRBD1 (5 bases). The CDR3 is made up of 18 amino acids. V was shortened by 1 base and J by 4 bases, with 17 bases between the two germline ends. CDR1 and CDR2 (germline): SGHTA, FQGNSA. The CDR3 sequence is CASSLGARGRGYNSPLHF. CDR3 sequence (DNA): TGTGCCAGCAGCTTAGGGGCTCGGGGGAGGGGTTATAATTCACCCCTCCACTTT.

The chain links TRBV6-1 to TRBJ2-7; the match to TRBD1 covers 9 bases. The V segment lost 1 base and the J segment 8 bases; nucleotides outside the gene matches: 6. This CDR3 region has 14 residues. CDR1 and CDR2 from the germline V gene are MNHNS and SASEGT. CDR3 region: CASSEGRDRDKQYF. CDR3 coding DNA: TGTGCCAGCAGTGAAGGGAGGGACAGGGACAAGCAGTACTTC.

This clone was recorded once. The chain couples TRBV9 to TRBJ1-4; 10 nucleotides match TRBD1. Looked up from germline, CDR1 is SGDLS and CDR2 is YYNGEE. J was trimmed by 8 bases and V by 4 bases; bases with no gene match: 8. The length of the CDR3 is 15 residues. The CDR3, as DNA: TGTGCCAGCAGCCCCCATTGGACAGGGGGGGAAAAACTGTTTTTT. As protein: CASSPHWTGGEKLFF.

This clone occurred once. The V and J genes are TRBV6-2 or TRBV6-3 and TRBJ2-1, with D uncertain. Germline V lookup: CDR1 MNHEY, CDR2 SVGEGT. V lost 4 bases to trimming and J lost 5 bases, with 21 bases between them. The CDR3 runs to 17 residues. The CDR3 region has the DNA TGTGCCAGCAGTTCACCGAGAGGTCTGCGTCGGCACAATGAGCAGTTCTTC. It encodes CASSSPRGLRRHNEQFF.

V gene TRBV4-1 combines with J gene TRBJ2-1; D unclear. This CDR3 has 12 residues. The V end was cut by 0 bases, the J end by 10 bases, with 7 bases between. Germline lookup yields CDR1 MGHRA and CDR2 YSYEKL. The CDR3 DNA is TGCGCCAGCAGCCAAGAGGGCAAGGAGCAGTTCTTC. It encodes CASSQEGKEQFF.

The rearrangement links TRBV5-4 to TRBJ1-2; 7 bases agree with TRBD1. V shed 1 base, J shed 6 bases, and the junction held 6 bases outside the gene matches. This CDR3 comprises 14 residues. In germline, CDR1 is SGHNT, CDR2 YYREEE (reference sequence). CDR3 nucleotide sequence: TGTGCCAGCAGCTTGATAGGACAGGCCAATGGCTACACCTTC. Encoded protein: CASSLIGQANGYTF.

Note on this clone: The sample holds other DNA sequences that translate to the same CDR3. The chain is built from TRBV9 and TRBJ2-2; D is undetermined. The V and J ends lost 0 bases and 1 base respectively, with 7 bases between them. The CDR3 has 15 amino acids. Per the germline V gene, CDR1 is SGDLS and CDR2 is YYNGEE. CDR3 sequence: CASSVGSGNTGELFF. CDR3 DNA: TGTGCCAGCAGCGTAGGGTCCGGGAACACCGGGGAGCTGTTTTTT.

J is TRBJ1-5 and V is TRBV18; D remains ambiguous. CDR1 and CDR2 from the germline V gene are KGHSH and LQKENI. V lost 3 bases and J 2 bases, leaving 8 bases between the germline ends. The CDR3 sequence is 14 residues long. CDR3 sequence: CASSPEQRNQPQHF. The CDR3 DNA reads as TGTGCCAGCTCACCGGAACAGCGCAATCAGCCCCAGCATTTT.

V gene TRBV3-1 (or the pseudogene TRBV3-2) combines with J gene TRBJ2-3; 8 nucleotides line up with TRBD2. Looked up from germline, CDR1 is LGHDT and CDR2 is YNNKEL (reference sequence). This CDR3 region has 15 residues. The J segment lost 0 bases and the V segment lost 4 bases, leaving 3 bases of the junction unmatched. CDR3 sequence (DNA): TGTGCCAGCAGCCCCTCTAGCGGGAGCACAGATACGCAGTATTTT. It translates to CASSPSSGSTDTQYF.

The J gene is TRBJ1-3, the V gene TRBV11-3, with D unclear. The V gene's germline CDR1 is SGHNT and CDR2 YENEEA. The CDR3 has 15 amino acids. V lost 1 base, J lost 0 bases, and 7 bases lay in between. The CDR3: CASSLGQDSGNTIYF. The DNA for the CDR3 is TGTGCCAGCAGCTTAGGACAAGACTCTGGAAACACCATATATTTT.

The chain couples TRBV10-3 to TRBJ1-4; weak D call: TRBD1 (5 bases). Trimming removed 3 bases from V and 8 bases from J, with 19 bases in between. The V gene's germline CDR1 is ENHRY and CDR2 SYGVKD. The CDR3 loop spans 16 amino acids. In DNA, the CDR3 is TGTGCCATCAGTGAAAGGGAGGGGATTCGTGGGGAAAAACTGTTTTTT. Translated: CAISEREGIRGEKLFF.

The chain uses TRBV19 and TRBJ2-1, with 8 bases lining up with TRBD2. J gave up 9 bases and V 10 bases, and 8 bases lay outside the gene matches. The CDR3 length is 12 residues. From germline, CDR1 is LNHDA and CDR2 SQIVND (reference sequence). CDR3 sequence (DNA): TGTGCCACGGGGGAGCGGGGGTTTGAGCAGTTCTTC. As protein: CATGERGFEQFF.

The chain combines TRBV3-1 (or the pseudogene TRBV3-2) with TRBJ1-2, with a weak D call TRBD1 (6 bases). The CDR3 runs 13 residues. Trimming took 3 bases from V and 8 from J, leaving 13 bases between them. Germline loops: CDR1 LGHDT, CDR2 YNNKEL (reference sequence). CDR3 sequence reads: CASSHRGRGGYTF. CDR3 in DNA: TGTGCCAGCAGCCACAGGGGTAGGGGCGGCTACACCTTC.

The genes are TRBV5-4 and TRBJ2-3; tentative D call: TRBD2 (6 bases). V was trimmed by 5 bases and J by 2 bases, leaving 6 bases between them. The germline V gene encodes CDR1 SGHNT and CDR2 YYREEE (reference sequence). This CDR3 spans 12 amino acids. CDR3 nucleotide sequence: TGTGCCAGCAGGCGGGACACAGATACGCAGTATTTT. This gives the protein CASRRDTDTQYF.

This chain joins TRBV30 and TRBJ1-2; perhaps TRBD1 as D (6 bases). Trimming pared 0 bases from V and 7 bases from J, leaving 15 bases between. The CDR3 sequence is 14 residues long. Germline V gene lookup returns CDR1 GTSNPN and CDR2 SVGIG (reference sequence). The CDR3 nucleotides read TGTGCCTGGAGTGTACAGGGACGCTCGCCTGGCTACACCTTC. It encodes CAWSVQGRSPGYTF.

Here the CDR3 DNA reads TGTGCCGCTACCCCGGGACAGGGAATGACAGATACGCAGTATTTT. This sequence encodes CAATPGQGMTDTQYF. V is TRBV6-5 and J is TRBJ2-3; TRBD1 agrees at 9 bases. The CDR3 is 15 residues long. Germline assignment: CDR1 MNHEY and CDR2 SVGAGI. After removal of 11 bases from V and 3 bases from J, the junction contained 12 bases not matched to a gene.

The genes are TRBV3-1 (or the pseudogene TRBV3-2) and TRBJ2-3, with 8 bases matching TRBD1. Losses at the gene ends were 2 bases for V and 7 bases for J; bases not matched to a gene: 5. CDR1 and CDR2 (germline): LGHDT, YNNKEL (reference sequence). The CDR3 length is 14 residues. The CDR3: CASSQQGALNTQYF. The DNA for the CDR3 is TGTGCCAGCAGCCAACAGGGGGCGTTAAATACGCAGTATTTT.

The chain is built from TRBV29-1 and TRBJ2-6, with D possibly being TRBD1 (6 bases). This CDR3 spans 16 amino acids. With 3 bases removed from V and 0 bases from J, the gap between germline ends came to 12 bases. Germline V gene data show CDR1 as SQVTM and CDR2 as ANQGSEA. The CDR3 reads CSVEDSESSGANVLTF. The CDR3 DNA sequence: TGCAGCGTTGAGGACAGTGAAAGCTCTGGGGCCAACGTCCTGACTTTC.

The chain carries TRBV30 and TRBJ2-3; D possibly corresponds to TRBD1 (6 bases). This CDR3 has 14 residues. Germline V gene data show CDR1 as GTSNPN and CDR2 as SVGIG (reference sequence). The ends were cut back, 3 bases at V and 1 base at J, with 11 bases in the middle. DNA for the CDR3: TGTGCCTGGAGATCGGCAGGGGGCACAGATACGCAGTATTTT. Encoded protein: CAWRSAGGTDTQYF.

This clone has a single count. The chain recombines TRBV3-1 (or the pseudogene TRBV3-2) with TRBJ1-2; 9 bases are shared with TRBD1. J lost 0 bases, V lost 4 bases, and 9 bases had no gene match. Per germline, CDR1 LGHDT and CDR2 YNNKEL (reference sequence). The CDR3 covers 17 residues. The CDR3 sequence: CASSPSPTGGANYGYTF. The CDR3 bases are TGTGCCAGCAGCCCCTCCCCGACAGGGGGAGCTAACTATGGCTACACCTTC.

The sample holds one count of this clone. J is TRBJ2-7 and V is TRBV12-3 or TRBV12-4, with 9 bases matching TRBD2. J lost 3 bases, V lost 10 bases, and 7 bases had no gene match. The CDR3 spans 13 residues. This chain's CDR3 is CATSSSGVYEQYF. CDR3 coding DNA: TGTGCCACCTCTTCTAGCGGGGTCTACGAGCAGTACTTC.